Listed below are T cell receptor beta chains from one sample, sequenced in a study of Graves' ophthalmopathy and Graves' hyperthyroidism. TCRdb fed the multiplex PCR reads into MiXCR, producing one record per CDR3 protein. The sample holds more than 1,000,000 distinct CDR3 sequences, about two fifths seen once. Sequenced material: peripheral blood or thyroid tissue (not recorded which). These receptors were collected from an adult man with Graves' hyperthyroidism. Each CDR3 is given with its conserved first and last residue. The D gene is left open where the match is weak. Rows give clone size only sometimes, using once, few, many, or a class for an expanded clone.

V	D	J	size	CDR3	DNA
TRBV7-8	-	TRBJ2-7	many	CASSSPPGGGTLRQQYF	TGTGCCAGCAGCTCCCCTCCCGGGGGCGGGACACTTCGTCAACAGTACTTC
TRBV7-9	-	TRBJ1-1	-	CASSLRAGLDTEAFF	TGTGCCAGCAGCTTACGGGCAGGTCTGGACACTGAAGCTTTCTTT
TRBV7-6	TRBD1	TRBJ2-7	few	CASSFGTVTSYEQYF	TGTGCCAGCAGCTTCGGGACAGTTACTTCCTACGAGCAGTACTTC
TRBV29-1	-	TRBJ2-7	many	CSATENGEQYF	TGCAGCGCAACGGAGAACGGCGAGCAGTACTTC
TRBV7-2	-	TRBJ2-5	-	CASSSQGIGIETQYF	TGTGCCAGCAGCTCACAGGGAATCGGGATTGAGACCCAGTACTTC
TRBV12-3/TRBV12-4	-	TRBJ1-4	many	CASSLVGTRSEKLFF	TGTGCCAGCAGTTTAGTGGGGACACGTTCTGAAAAACTGTTTTTT
TRBV29-1	TRBD1	TRBJ2-3	few	CSVALGTGLTDTQYF	TGCAGCGTTGCTCTGGGGACAGGGCTCACAGATACGCAGTATTTT
TRBV9	-	TRBJ1-1	many	CASSGGAYTNTEAFF	TGTGCCAGCAGCGGCGGCGCGTATACGAACACTGAAGCTTTCTTT
TRBV6-5	-	TRBJ2-7	-	CASSKDGGSSYEQYF	TGTGCCAGCAGTAAAGATGGCGGGTCCTCCTACGAGCAGTACTTC
TRBV25-1	-	TRBJ1-2	-	CASSVAGSGRIYGYTF	TGTGCCAGCAGCGTTGCGGGGTCGGGCAGAATCTATGGCTACACCTTC
TRBV20-1	-	TRBJ1-4	many	CSANLDGFNEKLFF	TGCAGTGCTAACTTGGACGGATTTAATGAAAAACTGTTTTTT
TRBV19	TRBD1	TRBJ2-2	-	CASSPYGTGFVLAGELFF	TGTGCCAGTAGCCCCTACGGGACAGGGTTCGTTTTGGCCGGGGAGCTGTTTTTT
TRBV2	TRBD1	TRBJ1-1	-	CASILSGTGNTEAFF	TGTGCCAGCATCCTCTCCGGGACAGGGAACACTGAAGCTTTCTTT
TRBV7-9	-	TRBJ2-7	many	CASSPFAGIFSYEQYF	TGTGCCAGCAGTCCCTTTGCAGGGATCTTCTCCTACGAGCAGTACTTC
TRBV14	-	TRBJ1-6	once	CADPEGFNSPLHF	TGTGCGGACCCGGAGGGTTTTAATTCACCCCTCCACTTT
TRBV7-2	-	TRBJ2-7	many	CASSLLPGNTYEQYF	TGTGCCAGCAGCTTACTTCCGGGGAACACTTACGAGCAGTACTTC
TRBV20-1	TRBD1	TRBJ2-7	many	CRARGQEPYEQYF	TGCAGGGCACGCGGACAGGAACCCTACGAGCAGTACTTC
TRBV29-1	TRBD2	TRBJ2-7	many	CSAGLAGSSNPFYEQYF	TGCAGCGCCGGACTAGCGGGCTCCTCTAATCCATTCTACGAGCAGTACTTC
TRBV5-1	-	TRBJ2-7	few	CASSLGQGLGLYEQYF	TGCGCCAGCAGCTTGGGCCAGGGGTTGGGGCTCTACGAGCAGTACTTC
TRBV12-3/TRBV12-4	TRBD2	TRBJ2-5	many	CASTRELAGVVWETQYF	TGTGCCAGTACCCGTGAACTAGCGGGAGTCGTTTGGGAGACCCAGTACTTC
TRBV9	-	TRBJ2-7	many	CASSVGSGEDEQYF	TGTGCCAGCAGCGTAGGGTCAGGGGAGGACGAGCAGTACTTC
TRBV4-1	-	TRBJ1-2	few	CASSQVPRGIISGYTF	TGCGCCAGCAGCCAAGTGCCCAGGGGTATCATTTCTGGCTACACCTTC
TRBV7-9	-	TRBJ1-2	many	CASSTSTGYGYTF	TGTGCCAGCAGCACCAGCACGGGGTACGGCTACACCTTC
TRBV12-3/TRBV12-4	TRBD1	TRBJ2-7	few	CASSSRTGFEGYEQYF	TGTGCCAGCAGCAGTAGGACAGGGTTCGAGGGCTACGAGCAGTACTTC
TRBV29-1	-	TRBJ2-7	few	CSVEVPVSYEQYF	TGCAGCGTTGAAGTTCCGGTATCCTACGAGCAGTACTTC
TRBV20-1	TRBD1	TRBJ2-2	-	CSARVRTGYTGELFF	TGCAGTGCTAGAGTTAGGACAGGGTACACCGGGGAGCTGTTTTTT
TRBV25-1	-	TRBJ1-1	many	CASSGQLGAPNTEAFF	TGTGCCAGCAGTGGCCAGTTAGGGGCACCGAACACTGAAGCTTTCTTT
TRBV10-3	-	TRBJ2-7	few	CAIRRAQGFEQYF	TGTGCCATCAGAAGAGCCCAGGGTTTCGAGCAGTACTTC
TRBV5-1	TRBD2	TRBJ2-2	few	CASSQTGTSGGARPTGELFF	TGCGCCAGCAGCCAGACCGGGACTAGCGGGGGGGCGAGGCCCACCGGGGAGCTGTTTTTT
TRBV7-8	-	TRBJ2-7	few	CASSLGLTGEQYF	TGTGCCAGCAGCTTAGGCCTCACGGGAGAGCAGTACTTC
TRBV29-1	-	TRBJ2-7	-	CSGRQAAYEQYF	TGCAGCGGGCGACAGGCCGCCTACGAGCAGTACTTC
TRBV7-9	-	TRBJ2-5	many	CASSLGDF	TGTGCCAGCAGCCTCGGGGACTTC
TRBV19	-	TRBJ1-3	few	CASRTTTYSGNTIYF	TGTGCCAGTAGGACGACGACCTACTCTGGAAACACCATATATTTT
TRBV11-2	-	TRBJ1-4	-	CASSSPGDTAEKLFF	TGTGCCAGCAGTTCACCCGGGGACACGGCCGAAAAACTGTTTTTT
TRBV5-1	-	TRBJ1-4	-	CASSPGTIIGANEKLFF	TGCGCCAGCAGCCCCGGGACTATCATTGGAGCTAATGAAAAACTGTTTTTT
TRBV7-9	TRBD1	TRBJ1-2	-	CASSLLDTGTGNGYTF	TGTGCCAGCAGCTTATTGGACACCGGGACAGGGAACGGCTACACCTTC
TRBV29-1	-	TRBJ2-1	-	CSVLGVSNHNNEQFF	TGCAGCGTTCTGGGGGTCTCTAACCATAACAATGAGCAGTTCTTC
TRBV29-1	-	TRBJ1-1	many	CNVKRSNTEAFF	TGCAACGTTAAGCGTAGTAACACTGAAGCTTTCTTT
TRBV7-9	TRBD1	TRBJ2-5	many	CASSTDRDDGRRQTQYF	TGTGCCAGCAGCACCGACAGGGACGACGGCCGAAGACAGACCCAGTACTTC
TRBV19	-	TRBJ2-7	many	CASRTQGRSGYEQYF	TGTGCCAGTAGAACACAGGGTCGGTCCGGCTACGAGCAGTACTTC
TRBV5-6	TRBD1	TRBJ1-1	few	CASSLDYRGTEAFF	TGTGCCAGCAGCTTGGATTACAGGGGCACTGAAGCTTTCTTT
TRBV20-1	-	TRBJ2-7	many	CSASNRRQTSSYEQYF	TGCAGTGCTAGTAATCGGCGACAGACGAGCTCCTACGAGCAGTACTTC
TRBV15	-	TRBJ2-2	few	CATLRDGLHTGELFF	TGTGCCACCTTGCGCGACGGGCTTCACACCGGGGAGCTGTTTTTT
TRBV10-2	-	TRBJ2-7	many	CASSEWIGGYEQYF	TGCGCCAGCAGTGAGTGGATTGGGGGCTACGAGCAGTACTTC
TRBV12-3/TRBV12-4	-	TRBJ1-1	-	CASGDAGTEAFF	TGTGCCAGCGGGGACGCCGGTACTGAAGCTTTCTTT
TRBV13	-	TRBJ1-1	many	CASSSGQWTFF	TGTGCCAGCAGCTCCGGACAGTGGACTTTCTTT
TRBV20-1	-	TRBJ1-1	-	CSAKVQGSRVPEAFF	TGCAGTGCTAAAGTACAGGGTTCTCGGGTACCTGAAGCTTTCTTT
TRBV6-5	TRBD1	TRBJ2-5	few	CASSRPGTGVETQYF	TGTGCCAGCAGTCGCCCTGGGACAGGGGTTGAGACCCAGTACTTC
TRBV10-3	TRBD2	TRBJ2-2	-	CAISGRTSGELFF	TGTGCCATCAGTGGTAGGACTAGCGGGGAGCTGTTTTTT
TRBV20-1	-	TRBJ1-6	-	CSARSQGLRSSYNSPLHF	TGCAGTGCTAGAAGTCAGGGTCTGAGGAGCTCCTATAATTCACCCCTCCACTTT
TRBV29-1	-	TRBJ2-7	-	CRDTGGVGYEQYF	TGCAGGGATACAGGGGGGGTAGGATACGAGCAGTACTTC
TRBV20-1	-	TRBJ1-2	many	CSARNRGYTF	TGCAGTGCTAGGAACCGGGGCTACACCTTC
TRBV15	TRBD1	TRBJ2-5	-	CATSRVRTGEETQYF	TGTGCCACCAGCAGAGTTCGGACAGGGGAAGAGACCCAGTACTTC
TRBV20-1	-	TRBJ1-5	-	CSAREGVNQPQHF	TGCAGTGCTAGAGAGGGCGTTAATCAGCCCCAGCATTTT
TRBV5-1	-	TRBJ1-1	many	CASSPGQGRTEAFF	TGTGCCAGCAGCCCTGGACAAGGGCGAACTGAAGCTTTCTTT